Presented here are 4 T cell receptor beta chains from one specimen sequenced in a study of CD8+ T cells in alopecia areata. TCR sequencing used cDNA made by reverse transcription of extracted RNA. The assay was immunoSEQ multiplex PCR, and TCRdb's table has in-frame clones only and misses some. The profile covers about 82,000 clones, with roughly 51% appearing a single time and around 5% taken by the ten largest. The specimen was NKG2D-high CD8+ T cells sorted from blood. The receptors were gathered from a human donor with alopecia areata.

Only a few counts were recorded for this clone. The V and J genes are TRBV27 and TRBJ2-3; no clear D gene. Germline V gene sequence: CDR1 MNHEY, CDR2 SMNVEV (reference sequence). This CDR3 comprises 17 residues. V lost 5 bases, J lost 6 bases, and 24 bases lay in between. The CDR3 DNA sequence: TGTGCCAGCAGTCTCGTGTTGGGCCCTGTACCCACGGATACGCAGTATTTT. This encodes CASSLVLGPVPTDTQYF.

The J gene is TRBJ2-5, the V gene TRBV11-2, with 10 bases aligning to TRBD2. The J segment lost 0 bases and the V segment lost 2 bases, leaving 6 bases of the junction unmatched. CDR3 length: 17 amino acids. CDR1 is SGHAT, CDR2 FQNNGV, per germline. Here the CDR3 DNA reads TGTGCCAGCAGCTTATCGCTAGCGGGGGACCACCAAGAGACCCAGTACTTC. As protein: CASSLSLAGDHQETQYF.

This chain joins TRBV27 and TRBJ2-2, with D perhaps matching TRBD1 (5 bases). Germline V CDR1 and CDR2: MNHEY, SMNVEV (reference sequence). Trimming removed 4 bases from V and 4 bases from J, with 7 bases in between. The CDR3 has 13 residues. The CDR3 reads CASSWGSTGELFF. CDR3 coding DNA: TGTGCCAGCAGTTGGGGCAGCACCGGGGAGCTGTTTTTT.

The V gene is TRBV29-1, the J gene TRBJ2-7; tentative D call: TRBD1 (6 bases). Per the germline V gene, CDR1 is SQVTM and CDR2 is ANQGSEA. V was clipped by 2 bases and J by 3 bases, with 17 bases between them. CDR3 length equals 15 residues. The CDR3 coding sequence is TGCAGCGTTGAATGGAAGGACAGCCGAGACTACGAGCAGTACTTC. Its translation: CSVEWKDSRDYEQYF.